These 20 T cell receptor beta chains came from one sample sequenced in a study of human T cells and chemical hapten exposure. TCRdb used MiXCR to reprocess the RACE reads, holding one entry per CDR3 protein. The sample holds approximately 84,000 distinct CDR3 sequences, around 10% seen once. Time point: patch test 2, 6 weeks after DPC sensitization. Indicated treatment: therapeutic diphenylcyclopropenone sensitization with weekly scalp DPC. The sample here was whole blood, taken in connection with sensitization to the hapten diphenylcyclopropenone (DPC). The receptors derive from a man aged 18 to 35 with alopecia areata. Some clones in this sample may be carry-over from other donors' samples.

This clonotype showed up many times. The chain is built from TRBV9 and TRBJ2-1, with TRBD2 matching 8 bases. V shed 3 bases, J shed 9 bases, and the junction held 2 bases outside the gene matches. Germline CDR1 SGDLS, CDR2 YYNGEE. The CDR3 is 12 amino acids. In DNA form, the CDR3 reads TGTGCCAGCAGCGCGGGAGGGGGTGAGCAGTTCTTC. The encoded protein is CASSAGGGEQFF.

Concerning this clonotype: A much more abundant neighbour one base away suggests this may be a read error. The rearrangement uses TRBV6-5 and TRBJ2-7, with 9 bases aligning to TRBD1. The CDR3 totals 15 residues. The germline gives CDR1 MNHEY, CDR2 SVGAGI. This chain's CDR3 is CAGSYSWTGDREQYF. CDR3 in DNA: TGTGCCGGCAGTTACTCCTGGACAGGGGATCGTGAGCAGTACTTC.

This clonotype was seen at least ten times. This chain uses TRBV21-1 with TRBJ2-1; TRBD2, the table's D call, lacks a check against the DNA. TRBV21-1 is marked as a pseudogene. This CDR3 has 12 amino acids. The CDR3 bases are TGTGCCAGCAGGGAGGCTTATAATGAGCAGTTCTTC. It yields the protein CASREAYNEQFF.

The chain combines TRBV12-3 or TRBV12-4 with TRBJ2-1, with a possible D match to TRBD2 (5 bases). CDR3 length equals 12 residues. The ends were cut back, 6 bases at V and 7 bases at J, with 10 bases in the middle. The CDR3 nucleotides are TGTGCCAGCAGCCCACTAGGGAATGAGCAGTTCTTC. As protein: CASSPLGNEQFF.

The genes are TRBV4-2 and TRBJ2-7, with D unclear. Per germline, CDR1 LGHNA and CDR2 YNFKEQ. The V end lost 4 bases, the J end lost 2 bases, and 15 bases lay between the germline ends. The CDR3 runs 15 residues. The CDR3 region is CASSLKIGETYEQYF. The CDR3 nucleotides read TGTGCCAGCAGCCTCAAGATCGGAGAGACCTACGAGCAGTACTTC.

At least ten counts were recorded for this clonotype. V usage is TRBV4-2 and J usage is TRBJ2-7; 10 bases fit TRBD1. This CDR3 is 16 amino acids long. J lost 4 bases, V lost 1 base, and 7 bases had no gene match. Looked up from germline, CDR1 is LGHNA and CDR2 is YNFKEQ. CDR3 sequence: CASSQGRDRGKYEQYF. The CDR3 bases are TGTGCCAGCAGCCAAGGCCGGGACAGGGGAAAGTACGAGCAGTACTTC.

This clonotype was seen ten or more times. This chain connects TRBV7-9 to TRBJ1-6, with a possible D match to TRBD1 (6 bases). This CDR3 comprises 15 residues. CDR1 is SEHNR and CDR2 is FQNEAQ in the germline V gene (reference sequence). Trimming shortened V by 5 bases and J by 7 bases, and 15 bases separated the two germline ends. The CDR3 DNA reads TGTGCCAGCAGCCCGTCCGGGGGCGGCAATTCACCCCTCCACTTT. Protein product: CASSPSGGGNSPLHF.

This clonotype was detected many times. The V gene is TRBV7-6, the J gene TRBJ1-2, with D unclear. The CDR3 covers 13 residues. V was pared by 0 bases and J by 4 bases, with 6 bases between. Germline lookup yields CDR1 SGHVS and CDR2 FNYEAQ. The CDR3 DNA reads TGTGCCAGCAGCTTAGCAGGGTCCTATGGCTACACCTTC. Translated: CASSLAGSYGYTF.

The CDR3 sequence is CAGAGDTEAFF. The DNA of the CDR3 is TGTGCCGGGGCAGGGGACACTGAAGCTTTCTTT. The V and J genes are TRBV2 and TRBJ1-1, with a tentative D call TRBD1 (6 bases). The CDR3 loop spans 11 amino acids. Trimming took 11 bases from V and 3 from J, leaving 10 bases between them. The germline V gene has CDR1 SNHLY and CDR2 FYNNEI. The full variable domain, with the rest looked up from reference TRBV2 and TRBJ1-1, is EPEVTQTPSHQVTQMGQEVILRCVPISNHLYFYWYRQILGQKVEFLVSFYNNEISEKSEIFDDQFSVERPDGSNFTLKIRSTKLEDSAMYFCAGAGDTEAFFGQGTRLTVV.

This clonotype showed up many times. The rearrangement uses TRBV10-3 and TRBJ2-7; maybe TRBD1 (6 bases). The CDR3 is 13 amino acids. Deletions cut 10 bases from V and 0 bases from J, with 13 bases between. Per germline, CDR1 ENHRY and CDR2 SYGVKD. The CDR3 region is CATRDTSSYEQYV. The DNA of the CDR3 is TGTGCCACCCGGGACACTAGCTCCTACGAGCAGTACGTC.

This clonotype came up many times. The genes are TRBV7-3 and TRBJ1-3, with D hard to call. The CDR3 length is 13 residues. Per germline, CDR1 SGHTA and CDR2 FQGTGA. Trimming took off 5 bases at V and 4 bases at J, with 9 bases between the two ends. The CDR3 DNA reads TGTGCCAGCAGCATAAGCCACGGAAACACCATATATTTT. The encoded protein is CASSISHGNTIYF.

This clonotype has a count of ten or more. The V gene is TRBV7-2, the J gene TRBJ1-1; D perhaps matches TRBD1 (6 bases). CDR3 length: 15 amino acids. V lost 4 bases to trimming and J lost 6 bases, with 18 bases between them. Germline CDR1 reads SGHTA; CDR2 reads FQGNSA. The CDR3 here is CASSSAPQGRAEAFF. CDR3 sequence (DNA): TGTGCCAGCAGCTCAGCCCCACAGGGTCGGGCTGAAGCTTTCTTT.

This clonotype has a handful of counts. This rearrangement joins TRBV27 to TRBJ1-5; the D gene is possibly TRBD1 (6 bases). Deletions cut 3 bases from V and 4 bases from J, with 16 bases between. This CDR3 has 16 amino acids. The germline CDR1 and CDR2 sequences are MNHEY and SMNVEV (reference sequence). This CDR3 is CASSFSPRGGNQPQHF. For the CDR3, the DNA is TGTGCCAGCAGTTTTAGTCCCAGGGGTGGGAATCAGCCCCAGCATTTT.

This clonotype was counted ten times or more. The rearrangement links TRBV27 to TRBJ2-1; 8 bases align to TRBD1. CDR1 is MNHEY, CDR2 SMNVEV, per germline (reference sequence). CDR3 size: 14 residues. Unmatched junction bases numbered 10, after V lost 7 bases and J lost 8 bases. CDR3 in amino acids: CASNPTGVFHEQFF. As DNA, the CDR3 is TGTGCCAGCAACCCGACAGGGGTATTTCATGAGCAGTTCTTC.

The chain couples TRBV9 to TRBJ1-5; D is undetermined. The CDR3 covers 17 residues. V dropped 0 bases and J dropped 0 bases, with 13 bases sitting between them. Germline V gene lookup returns CDR1 SGDLS and CDR2 YYNGEE. The CDR3 here is CASSVDATVTSNQPQHF. Written as DNA, the CDR3 is TGTGCCAGCAGCGTAGATGCGACGGTTACTAGCAATCAGCCCCAGCATTTT.

This clonotype came up a few times. The V call is TRBV11-2, the J call TRBJ2-7; D remains ambiguous. The CDR3 loop spans 15 amino acids. With 1 base removed from V and 2 bases from J, the gap between germline ends came to 12 bases. CDR1 is SGHAT, CDR2 FQNNGV, per germline. CDR3 protein: CASSLGWSTAYEQYF. For the CDR3, the DNA is TGTGCCAGCAGCTTAGGGTGGTCCACCGCCTACGAGCAGTACTTC. Full variable domain (outside the CDR3, taken from reference TRBV11-2 and TRBJ2-7): EAGVAQSPRYKIIEKRQSVAFWCNPISGHATLYWYQQILGQGPKLLIQFQNNGVVDDSQLPKDRFSAERLKGVDSTLKIQPAKLEDSAVYLCASSLGWSTAYEQYFGPGTRLTVT.

This clonotype was detected only a few times. This chain joins TRBV9 and TRBJ2-7; D remains unclear. CDR3 length: 15 residues. The germline CDR1 and CDR2 sequences are SGDLS and YYNGEE. V was clipped by 5 bases and J by 5 bases, with 20 bases between them. For the CDR3, the DNA is TGTGCCAGCAGTCCCCGGTCGGGTAGAGAGAACGAGCAGTACTTC. This codes for CASSPRSGRENEQYF.

This clonotype was seen only a few times. The chain employs TRBV2 and TRBJ2-7; unclear D gene. This CDR3 has 12 residues. Trimming took off 0 bases at V and 4 bases at J, with 4 bases between the two ends. In germline, CDR1 is SNHLY, CDR2 FYNNEI. The CDR3 coding sequence is TGTGCCAGCAGTGAAGCGCTGTACGAGCAGTACTTC. Translating it yields CASSEALYEQYF.

Ten or more counts support this clonotype. The rearrangement links TRBV6-5 to TRBJ2-7, with TRBD1 matching over 9 bases. The CDR3 has 14 residues. V shed 6 bases, J shed 2 bases, and the junction held 5 bases outside the gene matches. Germline CDR1 is MNHEY and CDR2 is SVGAGI. The CDR3 DNA reads as TGTGCCAGCAGCGGGACAGGGAAACCCTACGAGCAGTACGTC. It is translated as CASSGTGKPYEQYV.

This clonotype was found a few times. J is TRBJ1-5 and V is TRBV7-8; TRBD1 aligns across 10 bases. Germline CDR1 reads SGHVS; CDR2 reads FQNEAQ. The junction had 7 bases not matched to a gene; V was cut back by 5 bases and J by 0 bases. This CDR3 comprises 17 residues. CDR3 in amino acids: CASSRDRGRNSNQPQHF. The CDR3 nucleotides are TGTGCCAGCAGCCGGGACAGGGGTCGTAATAGCAATCAGCCCCAGCATTTT.